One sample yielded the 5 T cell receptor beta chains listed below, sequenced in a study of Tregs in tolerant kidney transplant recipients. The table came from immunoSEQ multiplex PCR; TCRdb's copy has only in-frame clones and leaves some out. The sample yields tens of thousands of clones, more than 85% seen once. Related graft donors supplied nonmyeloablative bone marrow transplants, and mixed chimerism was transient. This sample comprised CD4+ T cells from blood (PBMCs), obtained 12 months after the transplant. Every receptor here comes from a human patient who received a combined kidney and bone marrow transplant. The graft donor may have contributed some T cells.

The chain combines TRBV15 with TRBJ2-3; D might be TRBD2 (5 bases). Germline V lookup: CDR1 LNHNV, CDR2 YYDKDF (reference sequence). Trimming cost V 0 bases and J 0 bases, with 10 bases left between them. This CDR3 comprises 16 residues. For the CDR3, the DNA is TGTGCCACCAGCAGAGATCTAGCAGCTAGCACAGATACGCAGTATTTT. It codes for CATSRDLAASTDTQYF.

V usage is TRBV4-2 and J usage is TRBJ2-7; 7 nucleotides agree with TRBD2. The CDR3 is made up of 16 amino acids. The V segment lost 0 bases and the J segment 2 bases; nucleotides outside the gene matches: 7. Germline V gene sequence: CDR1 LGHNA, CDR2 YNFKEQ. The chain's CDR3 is CASSQDHASGTYEQYF. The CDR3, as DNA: TGTGCCAGCAGCCAAGATCATGCTAGCGGAACCTACGAGCAGTACTTC.

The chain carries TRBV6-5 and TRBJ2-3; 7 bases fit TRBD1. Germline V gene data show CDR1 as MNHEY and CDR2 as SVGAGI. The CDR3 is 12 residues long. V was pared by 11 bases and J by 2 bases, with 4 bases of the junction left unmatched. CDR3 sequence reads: CAVQGTTDTQYF. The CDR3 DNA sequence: TGTGCCGTACAGGGGACCACAGATACGCAGTATTTT.

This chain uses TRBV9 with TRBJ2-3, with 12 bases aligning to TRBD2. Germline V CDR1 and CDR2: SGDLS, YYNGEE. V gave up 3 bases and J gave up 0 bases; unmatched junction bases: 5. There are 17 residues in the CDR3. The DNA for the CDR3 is TGTGCCAGCAGCGCGGGACTAGCGGGTCCTAGCACAGATACGCAGTATTTT. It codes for CASSAGLAGPSTDTQYF. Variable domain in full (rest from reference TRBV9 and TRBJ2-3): DSGVTQTPKHLITATGQRVTLRCSPRSGDLSVYWYQQSLDQGLQFLIQYYNGEERAKGNILERFSAQQFPDLHSELNLSSLELGDSALYFCASSAGLAGPSTDTQYFGPGTRLTVL.

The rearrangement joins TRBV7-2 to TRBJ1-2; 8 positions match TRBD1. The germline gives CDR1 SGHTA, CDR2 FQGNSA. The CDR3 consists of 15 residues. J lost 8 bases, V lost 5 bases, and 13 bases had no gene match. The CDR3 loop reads CASSRPSDRGGGYTF. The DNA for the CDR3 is TGTGCCAGCAGCCGACCGTCCGACAGGGGTGGAGGCTACACCTTC. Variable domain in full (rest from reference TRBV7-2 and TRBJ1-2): GAGVSQSPSNKVTEKGKDVELRCDPISGHTALYWYRQSLGQGLEFLIYFQGNSAPDKSGLPSDRFSAERTGGSVSTLTIQRTQQEDSAVYLCASSRPSDRGGGYTFGSGTRLTVV.